The clone carrying this TCR beta chain is a singleton in its sample. Between the trimmed V and J ends, which lost 0 bases and 7 bases, there was a span of 6 bases. The germline V gene has CDR1 SQVTM and CDR2 ANQGSEA. There are 11 residues in the CDR3. The source of the sample is a study of T cell repertoires in cytomegalovirus infection. In TCRdb, the reads were re-called with MiXCR into one record per CDR3 protein. The repertoire has 250,000 to 300,000 distinct CDR3 sequences, about 25% of them found once; the top ten carry about 15%. V usage is TRBV29-1 and J usage is TRBJ1-2, with D possibly TRBD1 on 6 matching bases. This clonotype was sampled from a human donor in good health (CMV status not recorded). Some clones in this sample may be carry-over from other donors' samples. The sequencing input was PBMCs. CDR3 protein: CSVEEGGGYTF. The CDR3 region has the DNA TGCAGCGTTGAAGAAGGGGGTGGCTACACCTTC.